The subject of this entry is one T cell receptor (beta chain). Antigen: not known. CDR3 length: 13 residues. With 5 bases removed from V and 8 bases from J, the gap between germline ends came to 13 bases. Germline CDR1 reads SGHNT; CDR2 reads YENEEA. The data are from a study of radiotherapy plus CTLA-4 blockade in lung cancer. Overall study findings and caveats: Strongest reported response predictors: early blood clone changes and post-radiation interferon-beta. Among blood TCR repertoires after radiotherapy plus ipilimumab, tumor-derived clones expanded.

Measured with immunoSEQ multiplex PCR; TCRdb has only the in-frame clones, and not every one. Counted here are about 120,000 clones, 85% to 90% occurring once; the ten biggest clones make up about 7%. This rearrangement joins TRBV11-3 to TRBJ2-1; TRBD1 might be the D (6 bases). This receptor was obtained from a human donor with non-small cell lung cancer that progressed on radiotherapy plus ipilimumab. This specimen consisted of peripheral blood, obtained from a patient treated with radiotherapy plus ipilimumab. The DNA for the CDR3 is TGTGCCAGCAGCCTTCAGGGGTACGATGAGCAGTTCTTC. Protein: CASSLQGYDEQFF.